This T cell receptor (beta chain) was sequenced during a study of tumor-infiltrating lymphocytes in primary liver carcinoma. Making TCR beta cDNA involved approximately 510 ng total RNA and a constant-region primer. Slightly modified ARM-PCR, run as three nested multiplex PCR rounds, produced the TCR beta libraries. Running 10 cycles apiece, the first two PCR rounds relied on TRBV1-TRBV30 forward primers together with a C-beta reverse primer. TCRdb redid the calling of the multiplex PCR reads with MiXCR, one entry per CDR3 protein. The table includes about 310,000 distinct CDR3 sequences, 50% to 60% detected once. Alongside blood RNA obtained from unsorted whole blood, germline DNA was also extracted. CDR1 SQVTM and CDR2 ANQGSEA come from the germline V gene. The CDR3 runs 14 residues. Trimming removed 7 bases at V and 1 base at J, with 14 bases between.

The origin of this receptor is a woman aged 25 to 45 with primary liver carcinoma and hepatitis B virus infection. The sequencing input was peripheral blood. The J gene is TRBJ2-1, the V gene TRBV29-1; weak D call: TRBD2 (5 bases). This chain's CDR3 is CSGRRGSSYNEQFF. CDR3 sequence (DNA): TGCAGCGGAAGAAGAGGGAGTTCCTACAATGAGCAGTTCTTC.